This T cell receptor (beta chain) was found in a study of T cell responses to AZD1222 COVID-19 vaccine. Study outcomes and limitations: In the spike-specific TCR repertoire, nearly half reportedly target unmutated variant regions. The donors showed a predominance of white British ancestry and of females, with possible underestimation of clonal diversity. Baseline seropositivity occurred in only a handful of AZD1222 recipients.

This clone was seen a few times. Its matching antigen is unknown. Repertoires were generated with immunoSEQ multiplex PCR, while TCRdb's copy carries only in-frame clones and drops some. This table has 85,000 to 100,000 clones, around 73% appearing once. The material was peripheral blood, obtained on day 0 of AZD1222 vaccination. The clonotype comes from an adult in good health.

The CDR3 here is CASSFRRHTEAFF. Written as DNA, the CDR3 is TGTGCCAGCAGCTTTCGGCGACACACTGAAGCTTTCTTT. The V gene is TRBV7-8, the J gene TRBJ1-1; no reliable D call. The germline V and J ends were trimmed by 3 bases and 3 bases, with 8 bases remaining between them. This CDR3 comprises 13 residues. CDR1 is SGHVS, CDR2 FQNEAQ, per germline.